The next 10 T cell receptor beta chains were all read from a single sample in a study of patients and donors after allogeneic stem cell transplantation. TCRdb re-analysed the RT-PCR reads in MiXCR, keeping a single row per CDR3 protein. The table lists about 200,000 distinct CDR3 sequences, less than 50% of them singletons. The sample taken for sequencing was blood, either unsorted or a sorted T cell fraction (not recorded which). The receptor set was obtained from a human donor who was either an allogeneic HSCT recipient or a stem cell or donor lymphocyte infusion donor (not recorded which). It is not recorded whose cells these are; they may come from a transplant donor.

This clonotype has a handful of counts. The rearrangement joins TRBV2 to TRBJ1-1; D not certain. V gave up 6 bases and J gave up 1 base, with 9 bases separating them. CDR1 SNHLY and CDR2 FYNNEI come from the germline V gene. The length of the CDR3 is 13 residues. The CDR3 reads CASRFSSNTEAFF. CDR3 coding DNA: TGTGCCAGCAGGTTCAGTTCGAACACTGAAGCTTTCTTT.

This rearrangement joins TRBV5-4 to TRBJ1-2; a possible D gene is TRBD1 (6 bases). This CDR3 has 15 residues. The germline V gene encodes CDR1 SGHNT and CDR2 YYREEE (reference sequence). V gave up 4 bases and J gave up 0 bases, with 13 bases separating them. The CDR3 DNA follows: TGTGCCAGCAGCCGCCGGGCAGGGGCTAACTATGGCTACACCTTC. Translated: CASSRRAGANYGYTF.

A few counts support this clonotype. The rearrangement links TRBV12-3 or TRBV12-4 to TRBJ1-2; D unresolved. Trimming took off 8 bases at V and 3 bases at J, with 7 bases between the two ends. This CDR3 is built from 11 residues. The CDR3: CASGSHYGYTF. The CDR3 region has the DNA TGTGCCAGCGGAAGTCACTATGGCTACACCTTC.

This clonotype was seen many times. The chain couples TRBV24-1 to TRBJ2-3; no definite D call. The V and J ends lost 10 bases and 6 bases respectively, with 13 bases between them. The CDR3 length is 12 residues. CDR1 and CDR2 (germline): KGHDR, SFDVKD. The CDR3 protein is CATSSSPDTQYF. CDR3 in DNA: TGTGCCACTTCTTCTTCCCCCGATACGCAGTATTTT.

Only a few counts were recorded for this clonotype. The CDR3 region is CASSQADRGRWVTEAFF. The CDR3 bases are TGCGCCAGCAGCCAAGCTGACAGGGGGCGGTGGGTCACTGAAGCTTTCTTT. This chain connects TRBV4-1 to TRBJ1-1; 10 nucleotides match TRBD1. After removal of 1 base from V and 4 bases from J, the junction contained 9 bases not matched to a gene. The CDR3 runs to 17 residues. Germline V lookup: CDR1 MGHRA, CDR2 YSYEKL.

The rearrangement uses TRBV4-1 and TRBJ1-1; TRBD1 is a possible D gene (5 bases). Germline V CDR1 and CDR2: MGHRA, YSYEKL. Trimming took 1 base from V and 4 from J, leaving 22 bases between them. The CDR3 runs to 18 residues. Here the CDR3 reads CASSQGGGRTGVSTEAFF. The CDR3 DNA sequence: TGCGCCAGCAGCCAAGGCGGCGGACGGACGGGGGTGAGCACTGAAGCTTTCTTT.

This clonotype came up a few times. The V gene is TRBV6-2 or TRBV6-3, the J gene TRBJ1-5; tentatively, D is TRBD1 (5 bases). The CDR3 sequence is 16 residues long. Trimming took 4 bases from V and 2 from J, leaving 15 bases between them. Germline V lookup: CDR1 MNHEY, CDR2 SVGEGT. The CDR3 DNA follows: TGTGCCAGCAGTTTTGGCAGGGCGAGGGGCAATCAGCCCCAGCATTTT. This translates into CASSFGRARGNQPQHF.

The chain employs TRBV7-9 and TRBJ1-1; D is undetermined. The V end lost 3 bases, the J end lost 3 bases, and 14 bases lay between the germline ends. CDR1 and CDR2 from the germline V gene are SEHNR and FQNEAQ (reference sequence). This CDR3 is built from 15 residues. DNA for the CDR3: TGTGCCAGCAGCTTCGCACCACGGATGGACACTGAAGCTTTCTTT. Translating gives CASSFAPRMDTEAFF.

This rearrangement joins TRBV10-3 to TRBJ2-7; D is undetermined. Between the trimmed V and J ends, which lost 0 bases and 3 bases, there was a span of 6 bases. The V gene's germline CDR1 is ENHRY and CDR2 SYGVKD. The CDR3 spans 13 residues. This chain's CDR3 is CAISESTSYEQYF. Written as DNA, the CDR3 is TGTGCCATCAGTGAGTCCACAAGCTACGAGCAGTACTTC.

The V and J genes are TRBV15 and TRBJ2-1; 11 bases are a match to TRBD1. V lost 8 bases to trimming and J lost 3 bases; unmatched junction nucleotides: 3. From germline, CDR1 is LNHNV and CDR2 YYDKDF (reference sequence). This CDR3 is built from 14 residues. This CDR3 reads CATRGTGGYNEQFF. The CDR3 region has the DNA TGTGCCACCCGGGGGACAGGGGGCTACAATGAGCAGTTCTTC.